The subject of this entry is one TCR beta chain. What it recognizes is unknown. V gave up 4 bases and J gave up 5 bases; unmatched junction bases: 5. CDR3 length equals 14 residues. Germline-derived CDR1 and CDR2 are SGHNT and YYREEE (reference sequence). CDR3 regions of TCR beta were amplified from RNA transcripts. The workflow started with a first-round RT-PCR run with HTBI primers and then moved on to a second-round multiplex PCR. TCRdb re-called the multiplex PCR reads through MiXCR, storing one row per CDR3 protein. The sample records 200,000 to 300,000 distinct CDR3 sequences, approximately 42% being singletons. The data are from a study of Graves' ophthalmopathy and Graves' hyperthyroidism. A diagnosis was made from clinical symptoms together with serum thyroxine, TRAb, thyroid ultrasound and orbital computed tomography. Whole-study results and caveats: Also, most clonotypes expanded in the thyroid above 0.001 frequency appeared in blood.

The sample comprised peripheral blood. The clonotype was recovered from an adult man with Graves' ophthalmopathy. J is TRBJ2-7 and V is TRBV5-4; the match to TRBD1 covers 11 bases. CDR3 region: CASSPGTGGDEQYF. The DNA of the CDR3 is TGTGCCAGCAGCCCTGGGACAGGGGGGGACGAGCAGTACTTC.